This T cell receptor beta chain was documented in a study of blood T cell repertoires in COVID-19. Study overall: COVID-19 samples from acute and convalescent phases originated in the United States, Italy and Spain. PBMCs, B-cell-depleted T cells, or T cells were the source of the cDNA or gDNA that made up the material.

Original processing notes: For nucleated cells, counts were estimated from reference gene primer amplification. Some clones are missing from TCRdb's copy, which holds only in-frame ones; the method was immunoSEQ multiplex PCR. That table supplies the V and J calls and clone size; D and trimming were determined from the DNA. The repertoire includes approximately 60,000 clones, 85% to 90% of them detected once, and approximately 3% sits in the top ten. Trimming stripped 3 bases from V and 2 bases from J, with 20 bases between. Germline V gene sequence: CDR1 MNHNS, CDR2 SASEGT. The length of the CDR3 is 18 residues.

The TCR originated in a man between 45 and 60 years old with active COVID-19. The sequenced material came from peripheral blood. V gene TRBV6-1 combines with J gene TRBJ2-1; D possibly corresponds to TRBD1 (6 bases). Here the CDR3 reads CASSDPRVGTSTYNEQFF. The CDR3 DNA is TGTGCCAGCAGTGATCCCCGAGTGGGGACAAGTACCTACAATGAGCAGTTCTTC.